The clone carrying this T cell receptor (beta chain) was found once. Its antigen is unidentified. This sample stems from a study of cytomegalovirus exposure and HLA in healthy donors. Background on the study: Within the Caucasian-associated ancestry cluster were roughly 82% of the roughly 430 genotyped donors.

Notes on the study in general: CMV serostatus was the only immune exposure information that was available. Earlier findings revealed that most TCR beta V segments proved productive either about 87% or about 30% of the time. What TCR beta sequences reportedly achieved was accurate prediction of HLA-A and HLA-B alleles in most subjects.

The PCR ran on 60 Vbeta and 13 Jbeta primers. The method was immunoSEQ multiplex PCR; TCRdb's version includes in-frame clones alone and lacks a portion of them. There are approximately 220,000 clones in the sample; 60% to 80% occur only once, and approximately 1.8% lies in the top ten. The CDR3 covers 14 residues. CDR1 MNHEY and CDR2 SVGAGI come from the germline V gene. The V segment lost 6 bases and the J segment 5 bases; nucleotides outside the gene matches: 5. Sequencing used PBMCs. The receptor's source is a male donor in good health and CMV-seronegative. The chain carries TRBV6-5 and TRBJ2-2; the match to TRBD1 covers 8 bases. CDR3 DNA: TGTGCCAGCAGCGGGACAGGAGGTACCGGGGAGCTGTTTTTT. Its protein is CASSGTGGTGELFF.